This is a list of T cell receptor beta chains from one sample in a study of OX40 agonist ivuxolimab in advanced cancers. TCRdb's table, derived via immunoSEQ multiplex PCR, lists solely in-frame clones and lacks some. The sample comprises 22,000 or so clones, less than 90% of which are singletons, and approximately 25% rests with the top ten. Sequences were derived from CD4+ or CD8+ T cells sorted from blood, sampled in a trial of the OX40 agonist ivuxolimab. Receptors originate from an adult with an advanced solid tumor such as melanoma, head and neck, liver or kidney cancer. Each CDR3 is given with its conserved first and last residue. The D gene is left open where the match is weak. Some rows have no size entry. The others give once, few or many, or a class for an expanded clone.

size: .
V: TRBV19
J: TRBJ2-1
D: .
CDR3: CASSMVAGGYNEQFF
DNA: TGTGCCAGTAGTATGGTGGCTGGGGGGTACAATGAGCAGTTCTTC

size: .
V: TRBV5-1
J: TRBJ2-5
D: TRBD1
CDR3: CASGGEGGPQETQYF
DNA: TGCGCCAGCGGAGGCGAAGGGGGCCCCCAAGAGACCCAGTACTTC

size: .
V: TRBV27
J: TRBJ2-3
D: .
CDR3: CASSSPSEGTDTQYF
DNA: TGTGCCAGCAGCTCACCTAGCGAGGGGACAGATACGCAGTATTTT

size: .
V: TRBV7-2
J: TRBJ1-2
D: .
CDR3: CASSSLGTVNYGYTF
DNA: TGTGCCAGCAGCTCACTAGGGACCGTGAACTATGGCTACACCTTC

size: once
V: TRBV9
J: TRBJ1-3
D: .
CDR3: CASSPSGGGSGNTIYF
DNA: TGTGCCAGCAGCCCCAGTGGAGGGGGCTCTGGAAACACCATATATTTT

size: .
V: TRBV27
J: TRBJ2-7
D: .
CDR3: CASSLGLEQYF
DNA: TGTGCCAGCAGCCTAGGACTCGAGCAGTACTTC

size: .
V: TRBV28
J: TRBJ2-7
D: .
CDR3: CASSLLGALGGGTYEQYF
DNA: TGTGCCAGCAGTTTATTGGGGGCCCTCGGCGGGGGCACCTACGAGCAGTACTTC

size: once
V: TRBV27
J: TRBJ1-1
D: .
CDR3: CASSFSQMGNTEAFF
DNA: TGTGCCAGCAGTTTTTCGCAGATGGGAAACACTGAAGCTTTCTTT

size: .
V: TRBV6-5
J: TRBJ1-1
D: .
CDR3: CASSYGGLNTEAFF
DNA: TGTGCCAGCAGTTACGGTGGGTTGAACACTGAAGCTTTCTTT

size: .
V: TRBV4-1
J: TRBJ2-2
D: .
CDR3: CASSQAPGGWTGELFF
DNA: TGCGCCAGCAGCCAAGCTCCTGGGGGCTGGACCGGGGAGCTGTTTTTT

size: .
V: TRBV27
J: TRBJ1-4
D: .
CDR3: CASSQQGLGEKLFF
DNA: TGTGCCAGCAGTCAACAGGGCCTGGGGGAAAAACTGTTTTTT

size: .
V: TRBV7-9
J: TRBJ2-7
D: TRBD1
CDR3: CASSPRTGYEQYF
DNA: TGTGCCAGCAGCCCCCGGACAGGCTACGAGCAGTACTTC

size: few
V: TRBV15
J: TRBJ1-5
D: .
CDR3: CATSRGHGPDQPQHF
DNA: TGTGCCACCAGCAGGGGGCATGGGCCCGATCAGCCCCAGCATTTT

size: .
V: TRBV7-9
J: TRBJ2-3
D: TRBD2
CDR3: CASSTSGTDTQYF
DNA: TGTGCCAGCAGCACTAGCGGCACAGATACGCAGTATTTT

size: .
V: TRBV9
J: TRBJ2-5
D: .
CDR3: CASSPWDGADTQYF
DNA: TGTGCCAGCAGCCCTTGGGACGGAGCGGACACCCAGTACTTC

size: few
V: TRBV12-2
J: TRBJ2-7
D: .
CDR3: CASPPGEVMRYEQYF
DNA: TGTGCAAGTCCCCCCGGGGAGGTAATGAGGTACGAGCAGTACTTC

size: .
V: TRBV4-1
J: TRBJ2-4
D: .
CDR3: CASSREAGAKNIQYF
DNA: TGCGCCAGCAGCCGGGAGGCTGGAGCCAAAAACATTCAGTACTTC

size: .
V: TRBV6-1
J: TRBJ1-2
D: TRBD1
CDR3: CASSEAAGGSYGYTF
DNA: TGTGCCAGCAGTGAAGCGGCAGGGGGTAGCTATGGCTACACCTTC

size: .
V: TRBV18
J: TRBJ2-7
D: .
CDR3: CASSPRGGEQYF
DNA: TGTGCCAGCTCACCACGGGGCGGCGAGCAGTACTTC

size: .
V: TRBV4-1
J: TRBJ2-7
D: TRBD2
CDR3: CASSQDGGVSYEQYF
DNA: TGCGCCAGCAGCCAAGATGGGGGGGTCTCCTACGAGCAGTACTTC

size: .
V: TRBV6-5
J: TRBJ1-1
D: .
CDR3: CASSSGQPTEAFF
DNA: TGTGCCAGCAGTTCCGGACAGCCCACTGAAGCTTTCTTT

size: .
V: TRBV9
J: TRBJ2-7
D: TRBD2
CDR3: CASSVAGGHYEQYF
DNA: TGTGCCAGCAGCGTAGCGGGGGGGCACTACGAGCAGTACTTC

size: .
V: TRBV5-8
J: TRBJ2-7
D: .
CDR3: CASSLGASVTLYEQYF
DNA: TGTGCCAGCAGCTTGGGGGCTAGCGTTACCCTCTACGAGCAGTACTTC

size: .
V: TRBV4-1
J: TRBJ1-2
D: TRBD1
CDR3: CASSQEPDRVHYGYTF
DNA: TGCGCCAGCAGCCAAGAACCGGACAGGGTCCACTATGGCTACACCTTC

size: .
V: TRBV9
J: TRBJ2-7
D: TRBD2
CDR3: CASSATGTSSYEQYF
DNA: TGTGCCAGCAGCGCGACCGGGACTAGCTCCTACGAGCAGTACTTC

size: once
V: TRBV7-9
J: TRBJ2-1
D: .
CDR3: CASSLPSSMGNNEQFF
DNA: TGTGCCAGCAGCTTACCCTCCTCAATGGGGAATAATGAGCAGTTCTTC

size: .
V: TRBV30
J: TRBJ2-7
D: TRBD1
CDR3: CAWSPGQVVEYEQYF
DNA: TGTGCCTGGAGTCCGGGACAGGTGGTCGAGTACGAGCAGTACTTC